The T cell receptor beta chain described here comes from a study of blood T cell repertoires in COVID-19. Across the study: Sites in the United States, Italy and Spain provided acute and convalescent COVID-19 samples.

Data came from immunoSEQ multiplex PCR; TCRdb stores just in-frame clones and leaves some out. Here the sample spans about 200,000 clones, around nine tenths being singletons. The CDR3 runs 16 residues. V was pared by 1 base and J by 9 bases, with 7 bases of the junction left unmatched. Germline V gene lookup returns CDR1 LNHNV and CDR2 YYDKDF (reference sequence). The source of this sequence is a man aged 55 to 70 with acute or convalescent COVID-19. Sequencing used peripheral blood. The chain is built from TRBV15 and TRBJ1-6; 9 positions match TRBD1. The DNA for the CDR3 is TGTGCCACCAGCAGAGTAACCGGGACAGGGTCTTCACCCCTCCACTTT. Its protein is CATSRVTGTGSSPLHF.